The following is a TCR beta chain sequence with its context. Its antigen is not known. This sample was included in a study of T cell responses to AZD1222 COVID-19 vaccine. TCRdb's copy holds only in-frame clones and misses some; the assay was immunoSEQ multiplex PCR. The data hold 75,000 to 90,000 clones, with more than 90% observed a single time. CDR1 SGHTA and CDR2 FQGTGA come from the germline V gene. This CDR3 has 13 residues. Between the trimmed V and J ends, which lost 5 bases and 5 bases, there was a span of 13 bases. Findings and caveats of the study: Spike-specific TCR repertoires showed rising breadth and depth after two AZD1222 doses.

The receptor was derived from an adult who received the AZD1222 COVID-19 vaccine. This sequence joins TRBV7-3 and TRBJ2-7; D ambiguous. The input for sequencing was peripheral blood, taken 28 days after the second AZD1222 dose. CDR3 sequence: CASSPTPRDEQYF. CDR3 sequence (DNA): TGTGCCAGCAGCCCCACCCCAAGGGACGAGCAGTACTTC.